The T cell receptor beta chain described here comes from a study of blood T cell repertoires in COVID-19. After removal of 6 bases from V and 3 bases from J, the junction contained 7 bases not matched to a gene. Germline CDR1 SEHNR, CDR2 FQNEAQ (reference sequence). The CDR3 sequence is 16 residues long. Enrollees, about 18 to 95 years old, lived in 20 to 25 US areas. Assignment of participants to cohorts was predicated upon participant-reported clinical history. Original handling: Nucleated cell number was recorded as an estimate derived from reference gene primer amplification. The method was immunoSEQ multiplex PCR; TCRdb's version includes in-frame clones alone and lacks a portion of them. V and J calls and clone size come straight from that table; D and trimming were deduced from the DNA. The repertoire has 250,000 to 300,000 clones, roughly 80% of them found once; the top ten carry less than 5.5%.

Sequenced sample: PBMCs or T cells enriched from blood (not recorded which). V usage is TRBV7-9 and J usage is TRBJ2-1, with 11 bases that match TRBD1. The clonotype was recovered from a man in his forties who had been exposed to COVID-19. The CDR3 protein is CASSSTGTGGYNEQFF. The CDR3 DNA is TGTGCCAGCAGTTCAACCGGGACAGGGGGCTACAATGAGCAGTTCTTC. The full variable domain, in which reference TRBV7-9 and TRBJ2-1 provide the parts outside the CDR3, is DTGVSQNPRHKITKRGQNVTFRCDPISEHNRLYWYRQTLGQGPEFLTYFQNEAQLEKSRLLSDRFSAERPKGSFSTLEIQRTEQGDSAMYLCASSSTGTGGYNEQFFGPGTRLTVL.